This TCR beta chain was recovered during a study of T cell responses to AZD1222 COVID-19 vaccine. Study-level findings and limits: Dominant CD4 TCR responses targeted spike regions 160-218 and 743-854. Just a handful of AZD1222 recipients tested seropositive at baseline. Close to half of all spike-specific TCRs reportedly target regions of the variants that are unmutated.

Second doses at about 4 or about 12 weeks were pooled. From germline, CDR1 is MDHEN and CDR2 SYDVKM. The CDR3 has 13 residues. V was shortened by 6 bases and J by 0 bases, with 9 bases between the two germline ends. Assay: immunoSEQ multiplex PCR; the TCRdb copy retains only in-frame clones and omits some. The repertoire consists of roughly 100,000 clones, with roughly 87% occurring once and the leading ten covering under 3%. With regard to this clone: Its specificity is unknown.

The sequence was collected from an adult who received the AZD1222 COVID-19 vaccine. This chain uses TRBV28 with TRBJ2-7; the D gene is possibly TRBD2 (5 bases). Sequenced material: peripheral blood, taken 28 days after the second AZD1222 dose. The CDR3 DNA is TGTGCCAGCAGCAGCGCGGGCTCCTACGAGCAGTACTTC. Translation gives CASSSAGSYEQYF.